This T cell receptor beta chain derives from a study of beta chain features in type 1 diabetes. Study context: Healthy donors and patients showed comparable age, gender and cell yields. Overall study results and limits: A moderate, significant TCRB CDR3 shortening appeared in type 1 diabetes across four CD4+ subsets.

Over 95% purity was reached by all sorted populations. Since all of the isolated RNA was reverse transcribed, expressed TCRB transcripts were what got sequenced. Produced via immunoSEQ multiplex PCR; TCRdb's table is partial and in-frame only. The table lists nearly 350,000 clones, around 9.3% of them singletons. There are a few counts of this clone. The antigen remains unidentified. Trimming pared 7 bases from V and 5 bases from J, leaving 14 bases between. The germline CDR1 and CDR2 sequences are ENHRY and SYGVKD. The CDR3 contains 14 residues. This receptor was taken from a young man with type 1 diabetes. The sequenced sample consisted of central memory CD4+ T cells from blood. The chain carries TRBV10-3 and TRBJ2-2, with D hard to call. CDR3 in DNA: TGTGCCATCACCCGTGACCCGCGAACCGGGGAGCTGTTTTTT. It codes for CAITRDPRTGELFF.